A single sample gave rise to the 19 T cell receptor beta chains below, sequenced in a study of blood T cell repertoires in COVID-19. This table comes from immunoSEQ multiplex PCR, and its TCRdb copy is limited to in-frame clones, with some not included. The sample shows some 180,000 clones, around 83% of them seen only once. The source material was peripheral blood. The receptors here all came from a woman in her 70s who had recovered from COVID-19.

The count of this clone is one. The chain uses TRBV3-1 (or the pseudogene TRBV3-2) and TRBJ2-1; 11 bases fit TRBD1. V lost 3 bases, J lost 3 bases, and 7 bases stayed unmatched. The germline V gene encodes CDR1 LGHDT and CDR2 YNNKEL (reference sequence). This CDR3 region has 17 residues. This CDR3 is CASSHRGGTGGYNEQFF. As DNA, the CDR3 is TGTGCCAGCAGCCACCGGGGGGGGACAGGGGGCTACAATGAGCAGTTCTTC.

The chain is built from TRBV29-1 and TRBJ2-7; possible D gene TRBD1, 5 bases. CDR1 and CDR2 from the germline V gene are SQVTM and ANQGSEA. The CDR3 has 13 amino acids. V lost 1 base, J lost 1 base, and 8 bases lay in between. The CDR3 protein is CSVEGKGSYEQYF. CDR3 sequence (DNA): TGCAGCGTTGAAGGGAAGGGGTCCTACGAGCAGTACTTC.

This clone came up a few times. The chain combines TRBV5-1 with TRBJ2-2; 9 bases align to TRBD2. Germline V gene lookup returns CDR1 SGHRS and CDR2 YFSETQ. The V segment lost 0 bases and the J segment 5 bases; nucleotides outside the gene matches: 2. The CDR3 is 15 residues long. The CDR3, as DNA: TGCGCCAGCAGCTTGGGCCTAGCGGGGACCGGGGAGCTGTTTTTT. It encodes CASSLGLAGTGELFF.

The chain has TRBV5-1 and TRBJ2-2; D may be TRBD1 (7 bases). Between the trimmed V and J ends, which lost 4 bases and 1 base, there was a span of 11 bases. Per the germline V gene, CDR1 is SGHRS and CDR2 is YFSETQ. The CDR3 loop spans 15 amino acids. CDR3 in DNA: TGCGCCAGCAGCAGACAGGGAGGGAACACCGGGGAGCTGTTTTTT. Its protein is CASSRQGGNTGELFF.

This clone was recorded a few times. V gene TRBV5-1 combines with J gene TRBJ1-5; D perhaps matches TRBD1 (6 bases). There are 17 residues in the CDR3. V lost 0 bases, J lost 0 bases, and 13 bases lay in between. The germline V gene encodes CDR1 SGHRS and CDR2 YFSETQ. CDR3 protein: CASSLGGPGLSNQPQHF. In nucleotides, the CDR3 is TGCGCCAGCAGCTTGGGGGGGCCAGGCCTTAGCAATCAGCCCCAGCATTTT.

The chain uses TRBV18 and TRBJ1-4; perhaps TRBD1 as D (5 bases). Germline loops: CDR1 KGHSH, CDR2 LQKENI. Trimming took off 1 base at V and 8 bases at J, with 14 bases between the two ends. This CDR3 contains 15 residues. The CDR3 DNA reads TGTGCCAGCTCACCACAGGCAGGGCGATCGGAAAAACTGTTTTTT. This codes for CASSPQAGRSEKLFF.

This clone was seen a handful of times. V and J are TRBV4-2 and TRBJ2-5; possibly TRBD2 for D (5 bases). Trimming shortened V by 3 bases and J by 4 bases, and 18 bases separated the two germline ends. The CDR3 has 16 amino acids. The V gene's germline CDR1 is LGHNA and CDR2 YNFKEQ. The CDR3 DNA follows: TGTGCCAGCAGCCAGGTTGCTAGCTTCATAGGAGAGACCCAGTACTTC. Its translation is CASSQVASFIGETQYF.

This rearrangement joins TRBV19 to TRBJ2-3; 12 bases align to TRBD2. The germline CDR1 and CDR2 sequences are LNHDA and SQIVND (reference sequence). The CDR3 is 18 residues long. After removal of 3 bases from V and 1 base from J, the junction contained 8 bases not matched to a gene. CDR3 residues: CASSIVTSGSRGTDTQYF. For the CDR3, the DNA is TGTGCCAGTAGTATCGTGACTAGCGGGAGTCGGGGCACAGATACGCAGTATTTT.

In this sample, this clone turned up once. The V call is TRBV18, the J call TRBJ2-1, with D perhaps matching TRBD2 (5 bases). This CDR3 has 15 amino acids. Trimming stripped 3 bases from V and 2 bases from J, with 11 bases between. The V gene's germline CDR1 is KGHSH and CDR2 LQKENI. The CDR3 sequence is CASSPDPGAYNEQFF. The CDR3 DNA is TGTGCCAGCTCACCTGACCCCGGGGCCTACAATGAGCAGTTCTTC.

A few counts support this clone. J is TRBJ1-5 and V is TRBV2; no clear D gene. V was shortened by 3 bases and J by 9 bases, with 12 bases between the two germline ends. This CDR3 has 13 amino acids. CDR1 is SNHLY and CDR2 is FYNNEI in the germline V gene. In nucleotides, the CDR3 is TGTGCCAGCAGTGAGGGCAGCTTGGGGCCCCAGCATTTT. Its translation is CASSEGSLGPQHF.

This sequence joins TRBV10-3 and TRBJ1-5; 8 bases match TRBD1. The CDR3 runs 17 residues. Germline assignment: CDR1 ENHRY and CDR2 SYGVKD. J was trimmed by 1 base and V by 0 bases; bases with no gene match: 5. The CDR3 loop is CAISESAGGGSNQPQHF. In DNA form, the CDR3 reads TGTGCCATCAGTGAGTCGGCAGGGGGCGGGAGCAATCAGCCCCAGCATTTT.

The rearrangement uses TRBV11-1 and TRBJ1-3; weak D call: TRBD1 (5 bases). With 7 bases removed from V and 1 base from J, the gap between germline ends came to 14 bases. The CDR3 length is 15 residues. Per the germline V gene, CDR1 is SGHAT and CDR2 is FQDESV (reference sequence). CDR3 protein: CASTITRTSGNTIYF. The CDR3 DNA reads as TGTGCCAGCACCATTACCCGGACATCTGGAAACACCATATATTTT. Full variable domain (outside the CDR3, taken from reference TRBV11-1 and TRBJ1-3): EAEVAQSPRYKITEKSQAVAFWCDPISGHATLYWYRQILGQGPELLVQFQDESVVDDSQLPKDRFSAERLKGVDSTLKIQPAELGDSAMYLCASTITRTSGNTIYFGEGSWLTVV.

The CDR3 protein is CASSLGRLAGEQETQYF. In DNA, the CDR3 is TGTGCCAGCAGCTTAGGAAGACTAGCGGGAGAACAAGAGACCCAGTACTTC. The V call is TRBV7-3, the J call TRBJ2-5; 12 nucleotides agree with TRBD2. The CDR3 has 17 residues. Germline CDR1 is SGHTA and CDR2 is FQGTGA. The V and J ends lost 2 bases and 2 bases, in that order; junction bases with no gene match: 6.

V and J are TRBV18 and TRBJ1-1; D gene uncertain. CDR1 and CDR2 from the germline V gene are KGHSH and LQKENI. The CDR3 is 14 residues long. Trimming pared 2 bases from V and 5 bases from J, leaving 12 bases between. The CDR3 coding sequence is TGTGCCAGCTCACCAGCACAGAGAGGGACTGAAGCTTTCTTT. Protein product: CASSPAQRGTEAFF.

The J gene is TRBJ1-4, the V gene TRBV14; no clear D gene. Trimming removed 3 bases at V and 6 bases at J, with 8 bases between. This CDR3 region has 13 residues. Germline CDR1 is SGHDN and CDR2 is FVKESK. CDR3 loop: CASSQGGDEKLFF. CDR3 bases: TGTGCCAGCAGCCAGGGCGGGGATGAAAAACTGTTTTTT.

V gene TRBV30 combines with J gene TRBJ1-1; 7 positions agree with TRBD1. Trimming cost V 1 base and J 5 bases; bases outside gene matches: 7. This CDR3 spans 14 amino acids. The germline gives CDR1 GTSNPN, CDR2 SVGIG (reference sequence). CDR3 in DNA: TGTGCCTGGAGTGGTGGAGGGGGCCGTACTGAAGCTTTCTTT. Its protein product is CAWSGGGGRTEAFF.

This clone has only one observation. V usage is TRBV18 and J usage is TRBJ1-1; possibly TRBD1 for D (6 bases). The CDR3 is 13 residues long. Germline CDR1 is KGHSH and CDR2 is LQKENI. V was trimmed by 4 bases and J by 5 bases, leaving 11 bases between them. The CDR3 spells CASSRDMGTEAFF. The CDR3 DNA is TGTGCCAGCTCACGGGACATGGGTACTGAAGCTTTCTTT.

V and J are TRBV18 and TRBJ1-2; 9 nucleotides align to TRBD1. V gave up 1 base and J gave up 5 bases; unmatched junction bases: 5. The CDR3 has 15 residues. The germline CDR1 and CDR2 sequences are KGHSH and LQKENI. The CDR3 bases are TGTGCCAGCTCACCACGGGACAGGGCGAATTATGGCTACACCTTC. It yields the protein CASSPRDRANYGYTF.

V usage is TRBV6-2 or TRBV6-3 and J usage is TRBJ2-1; 7 bases match TRBD1. Germline assignment: CDR1 MNHEY and CDR2 SVGEGT. V dropped 2 bases and J dropped 6; count of bases not matched to a gene: 4. This CDR3 comprises 14 residues. Here the CDR3 DNA reads TGTGCCAGCAGTTACGCCGACAGGGTCAATGAGCAGTTCTTC. Amino acid sequence: CASSYADRVNEQFF.